This note documents a single T cell receptor (beta chain) sequence. What antigen it recognizes has not been identified. Base qualities are not recorded, but no much larger clone differs from it by a single base. This entry comes from a study of CD8+ T cells in alopecia areata (dated by TCRdb to the late 2010s). For the study in its entirety: Treated patients were enrolled in an open-label pilot trial of oral tofacitinib, 5 to 10 mg twice daily, for moderate-to-severe alopecia areata. Scalp tissue and sorted CD4+ and CD8+ peripheral blood T cells from patchy and totalis/universalis alopecia areata patients and from healthy controls were covered by human TCRbeta sequencing. Clonality in the scalp was compared among normal scalp (n=4), patchy alopecia areata scalp (n=8), and alopecia totalis/universalis scalp (n=8). immunoSEQ multiplex PCR using 35 Vbeta forward primers and 13 Jbeta reverse primers was used to amplify TCRbeta CDR3 regions. RNA was extracted with the PAXgene miRNA kit for fixed scalp, the miRNeasy kit for PBMCs, and the RNeasy kit for mouse skin. To study T cell clonal expansion in alopecia areata, the researchers applied high-throughput TCRbeta sequencing to both the C3H/HeJ mouse model and human patients. Biopsies were taken from tofacitinib-treated patients at baseline and at 4 and 24 weeks of treatment, and a later scalp biopsy was taken in several of the tofacitinib-treated patients. Tofacitinib was administered for 6 to 18 months, and 6 months of follow-up off drug were then conducted to assess delayed response and recurrence. Results the study describes overall, beyond this receptor: Shared TCR sequences between patients were less evident than in mice, which may be partly attributable to HLA diversity in the patient population. Compared with normal scalp, lesional scalp had higher clonality and more expanded CD8+ clones, particularly in alopecia totalis/universalis, a pattern that suggests antigenic drive. Resident alphabeta T cells in normal human skin are also sequenced, complicating scalp TCR repertoire analysis, unlike mouse skin dominated by gammadelta T cells.

The library was obtained by the immunoSEQ multiplex PCR assay. RNA was extracted from all samples and reverse transcribed into cDNA, which served as template for TCR sequencing. First-strand cDNA was synthesized with SuperScript III using a 2:1 mix of oligo-dT and random hexamers. A synthetic immune receptor repertoire was used to assess amplification bias, and residual bias was removed computationally. Per the source publication's procedure: Raw reads were preprocessed for error removal, and CDR3 was defined according to IMGT conventions as running from the conserved cysteine to phenylalanine. Clonality was computed as 1 minus the Shannon entropy, with the entropy normalized by log2 of the number of productive unique TCRs. CD4 or CD8 identity of scalp clones was inferred by cross-referencing scalp TCRbeta sequences with sorted blood CD4 and CD8 repertoires. The immuneACCESS repertoire file appears here via TCRdb, limited to in-frame rearrangements. These files lack a portion of the clones; in checked studies, under half of the deficit traces to unresolved V genes, and the cause of the others is not known. V and J calls and clone size are copied from that table; D and trimming were computed from the DNA. This sample holds fewer than 150,000 clones; 50% to 60% were observed only once. The ten largest clonotypes hold 4.5% of the sample.

The time point label of this sample denotes: baseline before oral tofacitinib. Peripheral blood and lesional scalp punch biopsies were obtained from patients with alopecia areata. PBMCs were separated by density centrifugation and stained for CD3, CD4 and CD8, after which CD4+ and CD8+ T cells were sorted on a FACSAria. The sequences come from CD4+ T cells sorted from blood, collected at week 0. The receptor's source is a human donor with alopecia areata.

The CDR3 is CAWSFDRGNTIYF. The nucleotides are TGTGCCTGGAGTTTCGACAGGGGAAACACCATATATTTT. The chain is encoded by TRBV30 joined to TRBJ1-3; TRBD1 is a weak D gene call, 6 bases matching. V was cut back by 2 bases and J by 4 bases, leaving a gap of 9 bases between them. Its CDR3 holds 13 amino acids, cysteine through phenylalanine. Just CDR3 DNA is preserved here, 39 bases in frame from base 1. From the germline V gene (reference sequence), CDR1 is GTSNPN and CDR2 is SVGIG.